This TCR beta chain was found in a study of blood T cell repertoires in COVID-19. With V trimmed by 1 base and J by 7 bases, 5 bases remained unmatched. In germline, CDR1 is MNHNS, CDR2 SASEGT. The length of the CDR3 is 17 residues. TCRdb's copy holds only in-frame clones and misses some; the assay was immunoSEQ multiplex PCR. The profile shows about 200,000 clones, around 86% of them singletons. Sequencing used PBMCs or T cells enriched from blood (not recorded which). The receptor was derived from a man in his forties with acute COVID-19. This sequence joins TRBV6-1 and TRBJ2-2; 14 bases agree with TRBD2. The CDR3 loop reads CASSEGGLAGGNGELFF. The DNA for the CDR3 is TGTGCCAGCAGTGAAGGAGGACTAGCGGGAGGTAACGGGGAGCTGTTTTTT.